Listed here is a single T cell receptor (beta chain). It has no known antigen specificity. No much larger clone is present one base from it, and per-base qualities are unavailable. These data belong to a study of blood T cell repertoires in COVID-19 (dated by TCRdb to the early 2020s). As for the study more broadly: Collaborator samples came from the United States, Italy and Spain and covered acute and convalescent phases of COVID-19. The prospective study material was composed of cDNA or gDNA derived from T cells, B-cell-depleted T cells, or PBMCs. Deeply sampled blood TCRbeta repertoires from subjects exposed to, actively infected with, or recovered from COVID-19 were included in the dataset. The repertoires were released in a freely available public database meant as a resource for research on the immune response to SARS-CoV-2. Samples were obtained from the ongoing ImmuneRACE study (first 160 participants) and from 950 to 1,500 subjects provided by 6 global collaborators. A de-identified subject ID, COVID-19 status, age in years and sex were almost always included in the sample metadata. Where available, HLA class I and class II types were obtained from metadata supplied by the sample provider rather than from assay-based typing.

What the study reported, not specific to this receptor: How much clinical and demographic metadata was included differed by source and by participant, and the metadata was provided uncurated.

Participants in the prospective study were enrolled through a virtual design, were aged roughly 18 to 100 years, and lived in 24 United States geographic areas. In the prospective study, participants were assigned to cohorts based on the clinical history participants reported in a screening survey and a study questionnaire. ImmuneRACE Cohort 3 recovered participants were defined by two consecutive negative NP/OP PCR tests, healthcare professional clearance, or symptom resolution. Mobile phlebotomists in the prospective study collected whole blood, serum and a nasopharyngeal or oropharyngeal swab from every participant. Additional blood draws and questionnaires over an approximately two-month period could optionally be provided by prospective study participants. Prospective study blood samples were shipped either frozen or at room temperature before DNA extraction. Including cysteine and phenylalanine, the CDR3 has 14 amino acids. The CDR3 DNA has 42 bases and is translated from base 1. Relative to germline, V is missing 7 bases and J is missing 1 base, with 4 bases of the junction outside any gene match. CDR1 and CDR2 are read off the germline V gene (reference sequence) as LNHDA and SQIVND.

The immunoSEQ Assay, a bias-controlled multiplex PCR, was used to amplify TCRbeta CDR3 regions from genomic DNA. On the study's bioinformatics: The number of nucleated cells in each sample was estimated by amplification of reference gene primers within the assay. Sequence reads were collapsed and filtered to measure the absolute abundance of every unique TCRbeta CDR3 rearrangement. For each sample, productive Simpson clonality was calculated as the square root of Simpson's diversity index over productive rearrangements. TCRdb re-hosts the immuneACCESS table, in-frame sequences only. Its copies lack some clones; in the studies checked, an unresolved V gene accounts for under half of them, and the cause for the rest is not known. That table furnishes V, J and clone size, whereas the DNA furnished D and trimming. This sample has fewer than 600,000 clones in its table, and more than 75% of those were observed once. Of the sample, about 2% is held by the ten largest clones.

Input material: PBMCs or T cells enriched from blood (not recorded which). The chain links TRBV19 with TRBJ1-3; 7 of the junction bases match TRBD1. This TCR derives from a woman aged 40 to 55 who had recovered from COVID-19. The DNA sequence reads TGTGCCAGTAACCCGGGACAGTCTGGAAACACCATATATTTT. The translation is CASNPGQSGNTIYF.